This is a list of T cell receptor beta chains from one sample in a study of response to subunit inactivated influenza vaccine. MiXCR, applied by TCRdb to the RT-PCR reads, yields one record per CDR3 protein. This table holds more than 500,000 distinct CDR3 sequences, around 11% found once. Another study also made use of these data, one on T cells expressing NK-cell markers.

The sample in question was PBMCs from blood, obtained on the day of vaccination. The receptors shown here come from a man over 45 who received an inactivated influenza vaccine. Each CDR3 is given with its conserved first and last residue. Each record gives: CDR3 DNA, CDR3 protein, V gene, J gene, D gene, clone size. A D gene is named only where the DNA matches it firmly. Clone size is shown for a subset of rows, as once, few, many or a class of expanded clone.

CDR3 DNA: TGTGCCGGAAGCGCGGGGGGAGGAACCAAAAACATTCAGTACTTC
CDR3 protein: CAGSAGGGTKNIQYF
V gene: TRBV28
J gene: TRBJ2-4
D gene: TRBD2
clone size: few

CDR3 DNA: TGCAGTGCTAGAGATCAGGGCGTGGGGACGGGCGAGCAGTACTTC
CDR3 protein: CSARDQGVGTGEQYF
V gene: TRBV20-1
J gene: TRBJ2-7
D gene: -
clone size: few

CDR3 DNA: TGTGCCAGCAGAGCCGACAGTGCAACTAATGAAAAACTGTTTTTT
CDR3 protein: CASRADSATNEKLFF
V gene: TRBV2
J gene: TRBJ1-4
D gene: -
clone size: -

CDR3 DNA: TGTGCCAGCAGACCTCGGGGGCCTTACGTACCGAATGAGCAGTTCTTC
CDR3 protein: CASRPRGPYVPNEQFF
V gene: TRBV28
J gene: TRBJ2-1
D gene: -
clone size: many

CDR3 DNA: TGTGCCAGCAGGCCCGGTGGTTCGAACACCGGGGAGCTGTTTTTT
CDR3 protein: CASRPGGSNTGELFF
V gene: TRBV3-1
J gene: TRBJ2-2
D gene: -
clone size: -

CDR3 DNA: TGTGCCAGCAGCCCCACAGTAGCGGGCGTGGAGCAGTTCTTC
CDR3 protein: CASSPTVAGVEQFF
V gene: TRBV6-2/TRBV6-3
J gene: TRBJ2-1
D gene: TRBD2
clone size: many

CDR3 DNA: TGCGCCAGCAGGGGACTAGCGGACTCCTACGAGCAGTACTTC
CDR3 protein: CASRGLADSYEQYF
V gene: TRBV5-1
J gene: TRBJ2-7
D gene: TRBD2
clone size: -

CDR3 DNA: TGTGCCAGCAGCCGCCTTTGGGCGGGGGGGCAAACAGATACGCAGTATTTT
CDR3 protein: CASSRLWAGGQTDTQYF
V gene: TRBV3-1
J gene: TRBJ2-3
D gene: TRBD2
clone size: few

CDR3 DNA: TGCGCCAGCAGCGCGTCACAGGGTAGTTATGATTCACCCCTCCACTTT
CDR3 protein: CASSASQGSYDSPLHF
V gene: TRBV5-1
J gene: TRBJ1-6
D gene: -
clone size: many

CDR3 DNA: TGTGCCACCAGCAGAGATCAAGATACGCAGTATTTT
CDR3 protein: CATSRDQDTQYF
V gene: TRBV15
J gene: TRBJ2-3
D gene: -
clone size: few

CDR3 DNA: TGTGCCAGCAGCCCGGCCAGGGGGGTTTCGGAGACCCAGTACTTC
CDR3 protein: CASSPARGVSETQYF
V gene: TRBV12-3/TRBV12-4
J gene: TRBJ2-5
D gene: -
clone size: -

CDR3 DNA: TGTGCCAGCAGCTCAGGGATAGCGGGATATGAGCAGTTCTTC
CDR3 protein: CASSSGIAGYEQFF
V gene: TRBV11-3
J gene: TRBJ2-1
D gene: TRBD2
clone size: few

CDR3 DNA: TGTGCCAGCAGTTACACACAGTATGCCTACGAGCAGTACTTC
CDR3 protein: CASSYTQYAYEQYF
V gene: TRBV6-5
J gene: TRBJ2-7
D gene: -
clone size: many

CDR3 DNA: TGTGCCAGCAGCCCACGGCGGCGCGGGAGCCCCGATGAGCAGTTCTTC
CDR3 protein: CASSPRRRGSPDEQFF
V gene: TRBV11-3
J gene: TRBJ2-1
D gene: TRBD2
clone size: -

CDR3 DNA: TGTGCCAGCAGTTCCGGACAGGGGGGCTATGGCTACACCTTC
CDR3 protein: CASSSGQGGYGYTF
V gene: TRBV12-3/TRBV12-4
J gene: TRBJ1-2
D gene: TRBD1
clone size: few

CDR3 DNA: TGTGCCAGCAGTCTCAACAGGGGCGGCTGGGAGCAGTTCTTC
CDR3 protein: CASSLNRGGWEQFF
V gene: TRBV6-1
J gene: TRBJ2-1
D gene: TRBD1
clone size: -

CDR3 DNA: TGCGCCAGCAGCTTTCTAGGCCAAGAGACCCAGTACTTC
CDR3 protein: CASSFLGQETQYF
V gene: TRBV5-1
J gene: TRBJ2-5
D gene: -
clone size: -

CDR3 DNA: TGCAGTGCTAGACTGTGGGAGGGAAACATTCAGTACTTC
CDR3 protein: CSARLWEGNIQYF
V gene: TRBV20-1
J gene: TRBJ2-4
D gene: TRBD2
clone size: -

CDR3 DNA: TGCGCCAGCAGCTTATTTAGTCGGAGCGCAGATACGCAGTATTTT
CDR3 protein: CASSLFSRSADTQYF
V gene: TRBV5-1
J gene: TRBJ2-3
D gene: -
clone size: -

CDR3 DNA: TGCGCCAGCAGCTTGGATGGCAGAACGATCTACGAGCAGTACTTC
CDR3 protein: CASSLDGRTIYEQYF
V gene: TRBV5-1
J gene: TRBJ2-7
D gene: -
clone size: few

CDR3 DNA: TGTGCCAGCAGCCAAGGGACTGCCTCAGCCCAGTACTTC
CDR3 protein: CASSQGTASAQYF
V gene: TRBV11-2
J gene: TRBJ2-5
D gene: -
clone size: -

CDR3 DNA: TGTGCCAGCAGCTTATTGGTGGAAGCTTTCTTT
CDR3 protein: CASSLLVEAFF
V gene: TRBV7-9
J gene: TRBJ1-1
D gene: -
clone size: few

CDR3 DNA: TGTGCCACATACGAAAACACCATATATTTT
CDR3 protein: CATYENTIYF
V gene: TRBV28
J gene: TRBJ1-3
D gene: -
clone size: -

CDR3 DNA: TGCAGACCCGACAGGGCCACAGATACGCAGTATTTT
CDR3 protein: CRPDRATDTQYF
V gene: TRBV20-1
J gene: TRBJ2-3
D gene: TRBD1
clone size: few

CDR3 DNA: TGTGCCACCAGCAACGAACAGGGGGTCAACTATGGCTACACCTTC
CDR3 protein: CATSNEQGVNYGYTF
V gene: TRBV15
J gene: TRBJ1-2
D gene: TRBD1
clone size: -

CDR3 DNA: TGCGCCAGCAGCCAAGACCTGGGGGGCCTTAGCAATCAGCCCCAGCATTTT
CDR3 protein: CASSQDLGGLSNQPQHF
V gene: TRBV4-3
J gene: TRBJ1-5
D gene: -
clone size: few

CDR3 DNA: TGTGCCAGCAGTTACACGATAGGCAGGGGGGAAGAAAAACTGTTTTTT
CDR3 protein: CASSYTIGRGEEKLFF
V gene: TRBV6-5
J gene: TRBJ1-4
D gene: TRBD1
clone size: -

CDR3 DNA: TGTGCCAGCAGTTTTCTCCTTAACACTGAAGCTTTCTTT
CDR3 protein: CASSFLLNTEAFF
V gene: TRBV12-3/TRBV12-4
J gene: TRBJ1-1
D gene: -
clone size: many

CDR3 DNA: TGTGCCAGCAGTTTAGACAGCGGACCGTATGGCTACACCTTC
CDR3 protein: CASSLDSGPYGYTF
V gene: TRBV12-3/TRBV12-4
J gene: TRBJ1-2
D gene: -
clone size: -

CDR3 DNA: TGTGCCGCCCGCGAGGAAGGGCGCAGCGGGGCCAACGTCCTGACTTTC
CDR3 protein: CAAREEGRSGANVLTF
V gene: TRBV28
J gene: TRBJ2-6
D gene: -
clone size: -

CDR3 DNA: TGTGCCAGCAGGTCCGGGACAGGCGCCTACGAGCAGTACTTC
CDR3 protein: CASRSGTGAYEQYF
V gene: TRBV6-2/TRBV6-3
J gene: TRBJ2-7
D gene: TRBD1
clone size: few

CDR3 DNA: TGTGCCAGCAGCCCGGACAGGGGTTACATTCAGTACTTC
CDR3 protein: CASSPDRGYIQYF
V gene: TRBV6-2/TRBV6-3
J gene: TRBJ2-4
D gene: TRBD1
clone size: few

CDR3 DNA: TGCAGTGCTAGCCTGACGACAGGGTTAAACTATGGCTACACCTTC
CDR3 protein: CSASLTTGLNYGYTF
V gene: TRBV20-1
J gene: TRBJ1-2
D gene: TRBD1
clone size: -